Sequencing of this T cell receptor beta chain was carried out in a study of T cells after yellow fever vaccination. Study-wide results and limits: The booster saw the reappearance of most primary-vaccination clones (roughly 96% CD4, roughly 90% CD8). Abundant bulk-derived clonotypes could contaminate FACS-sorted repertoires.

About this clonotype itself: The antigen remains unidentified.

It was through 5'RACE template switching that TCR cDNA was made, with a universal primer site and UMIs added. TCRdb processed the 5' RACE reads anew with MiXCR; each CDR3 protein has one entry. The table includes roughly 350,000 distinct CDR3 sequences, roughly 4.3% detected once. The germline V and J ends were trimmed by 1 base and 8 bases, with 15 bases remaining between them. CDR3 length: 15 amino acids. Germline V CDR1 and CDR2: DFQATT, SNEGSKA (reference sequence). The rearrangement links TRBV20-1 to TRBJ1-6, with D tentatively TRBD1 (6 bases). The clonotype comes from a man aged 18 to 35 who received the YFV17D yellow fever vaccine. Specimen: PBMCs, collected 5 days after the yellow fever booster vaccination. CDR3 sequence reads: CSARGFRGPDSPLHF. For the CDR3, the DNA is TGCAGTGCTAGAGGGTTTCGGGGGCCGGATTCACCCCTCCACTTT.